Listed below are T cell receptor beta chains from one sample, sequenced in a study of cytomegalovirus exposure and HLA in healthy donors. Libraries were prepared by immunoSEQ multiplex PCR; TCRdb keeps only in-frame clonotypes and omits some of them. The data show approximately 97,000 clones, nearly 80% seen once. The sample consisted of PBMCs. Every receptor here comes from a woman aged 40-49 years in good health and CMV-seropositive. Each CDR3 is given with its conserved first and last residue. Fields, in order: CDR3 protein, CDR3 DNA, D gene, V gene, J gene, clone size. D genes are given only for firm matches. Clone size appears in some rows only: once, few, many, or a class for an expanded clone.

CAISGNAGTTSFEQYF,TGTGCCATCAGTGGGAACGCTGGGACTACTTCTTTTGAGCAGTACTTC,TRBD2,TRBV10-3,TRBJ2-7,-
CASTQGPGELFF,TGTGCCAGCACACAGGGGCCCGGGGAGCTGTTTTTT,TRBD1,TRBV2,TRBJ2-2,-
CASSPTHSSYEQYF,TGTGCCAGCAGTCCAACTCACAGCTCCTACGAGCAGTACTTC,-,TRBV6-5,TRBJ2-7,-
CSVDTSGRFTDTQYF,TGCAGCGTTGATACTAGCGGGAGGTTCACAGATACGCAGTATTTT,TRBD2,TRBV29-1,TRBJ2-3,-
CASSDLAGGPYNEQFF,TGTGCCAGCAGTGATCTAGCGGGAGGGCCTTACAATGAGCAGTTCTTC,TRBD2,TRBV27,TRBJ2-1,few
CASSGFDSYEQYF,TGTGCCAGCAGTGGATTTGACAGCTACGAGCAGTACTTC,-,TRBV6-1,TRBJ2-7,-
CASSIRQTGELFF,TGTGCCAGCAGCATCCGACAGACCGGGGAGCTGTTTTTT,-,TRBV7-9,TRBJ2-2,-
CASSPGTINTGELFF,TGTGCCAGCAGTCCCGGGACAATAAACACCGGGGAGCTGTTTTTT,-,TRBV7-2,TRBJ2-2,-
CASSDRGQWHEQFF,TGTGCCAGCAGTGACAGGGGGCAGTGGCATGAGCAGTTCTTC,TRBD1,TRBV6-1,TRBJ2-1,-
CASSSISGGITDTQYF,TGCGCCAGCAGCAGTATTTCAGGGGGAATCACAGATACGCAGTATTTT,TRBD1,TRBV5-1,TRBJ2-3,-
CASSQDRTSTDTQYF,TGTGCCAGCAGCCAAGACAGGACAAGCACAGATACGCAGTATTTT,-,TRBV4-2,TRBJ2-3,-
CSSSLAPLAGGYNEQFF,TGTTCCAGCAGCTTAGCGCCTCTAGCGGGAGGGTACAATGAGCAGTTCTTC,TRBD2,TRBV7-9,TRBJ2-1,-
CASSDSGRAYEQYF,TGTGCCAGCAGTGATTCGGGCAGGGCCTACGAGCAGTACTTC,-,TRBV11-2,TRBJ2-7,-
CASSVGWGAQYF,TGTGCCAGCAGTGTGGGCTGGGGGGCCCAGTACTTC,-,TRBV6-1,TRBJ2-5,-
CASSLQGKNTEAFF,TGTGCCAGCAGCCTACAGGGGAAGAACACTGAAGCTTTCTTT,TRBD1,TRBV27,TRBJ1-1,-
CASSGQGTNYGYTF,TGTGCCAGCTCGGGACAGGGCACTAACTATGGCTACACCTTC,TRBD1,TRBV28,TRBJ1-2,-
CASSWMTTETQYF,TGTGCCAGCAGCTGGATGACTACGGAGACCCAGTACTTC,-,TRBV7-9,TRBJ2-5,-
CASSDGTADTQYF,TGTGCCAGCAGTGACGGGACAGCAGATACGCAGTATTTT,TRBD1,TRBV6-4,TRBJ2-3,-
CASSGSGRAQETQYF,TGCGCCAGCAGCGGTAGCGGGAGGGCCCAAGAGACCCAGTACTTC,TRBD2,TRBV5-1,TRBJ2-5,-
CASSPFRKYVGELFF,TGTGCCAGCAGCCCGTTCAGGAAATATGTCGGGGAGCTGTTTTTT,-,TRBV14,TRBJ2-2,-
CATSIWQNSGNTIYF,TGTGCCACCAGCATATGGCAGAACTCTGGAAACACCATATATTTT,-,TRBV15,TRBJ1-3,-
CASREGTETQYF,TGTGCCAGTAGGGAGGGGACAGAGACCCAGTACTTC,-,TRBV19,TRBJ2-5,-
CASSLELAGSNTQYF,TGTGCCAGCAGCTTAGAGCTAGCGGGATCGAATACGCAGTATTTT,TRBD2,TRBV11-2,TRBJ2-3,-
CAGGLINTIYF,TGTGCCGGGGGACTCATAAACACCATATATTTT,-,TRBV30,TRBJ1-3,-
CASSESWGQGDEQFF,TGCGCCAGCAGTGAGTCTTGGGGACAGGGCGATGAGCAGTTCTTC,TRBD1,TRBV10-1,TRBJ2-1,-
CASSDGTSGGTQYF,TGTGCCAGCAGTGATGGGACTAGCGGTGGTACGCAGTATTTT,TRBD2,TRBV6-6,TRBJ2-3,-
CASSPSETQYF,TGTGCCAGCAGCCCTTCGGAGACCCAGTACTTC,-,TRBV7-9,TRBJ2-5,once
CASRRQNNQPQHF,TGTGCCAGCAGACGACAGAACAATCAGCCCCAGCATTTT,-,TRBV2,TRBJ1-5,-
CSVEFGGQGRGYTF,TGCAGCGTTGAATTTGGTGGACAGGGTAGGGGCTACACCTTC,TRBD1,TRBV29-1,TRBJ1-2,-
CASSLVFTRDEQFF,TGTGCCAGCAGCTTGGTATTTACGCGCGATGAGCAGTTCTTC,-,TRBV5-6,TRBJ2-1,few
CASSPGLGGSYEQYF,TGTGCCAGCAGCCCTGGACTAGGCGGATCCTACGAGCAGTACTTC,TRBD2,TRBV13,TRBJ2-7,-
CASSLAGQGYYEQYF,TGTGCCAGCAGCTTAGCGGGACAGGGATACTACGAGCAGTACTTC,TRBD1,TRBV11-3,TRBJ2-7,-
CASSRLAGGGYNEQFF,TGTGCCAGTAGTAGACTAGCGGGGGGAGGATACAATGAGCAGTTCTTC,TRBD2,TRBV19,TRBJ2-1,-
CASSWRTGTIGGTDTQYF,TGCGCCAGCAGCTGGCGGACAGGTACGATTGGTGGCACAGATACGCAGTATTTT,TRBD1,TRBV5-1,TRBJ2-3,few
CATNWGQVNTEAFF,TGTGCCACCAACTGGGGGCAGGTGAACACTGAAGCTTTCTTT,-,TRBV5-4,TRBJ1-1,few
CASRTPLAGVSITGELFF,TGTGCCAGCAGGACCCCCCTAGCGGGAGTTAGTATAACCGGGGAGCTGTTTTTT,TRBD2,TRBV2,TRBJ2-2,-
CASSARQEQPQHF,TGTGCCAGCAGTGCCCGGCAGGAACAGCCCCAGCATTTT,-,TRBV6-1,TRBJ1-5,-
CASRMTGLATTNEKLFF,TGTGCCAGCAGAATGACAGGGTTGGCTACGACTAATGAAAAACTGTTTTTT,TRBD1,TRBV27,TRBJ1-4,-
CSVEPAGNSYEQYF,TGCAGCGTTGAACCAGCGGGGAACTCCTACGAGCAGTACTTC,TRBD2,TRBV29-1,TRBJ2-7,few
CASSVEGGMNTEAFF,TGTGCCAGCTCAGTCGAGGGGGGGATGAACACTGAAGCTTTCTTT,-,TRBV18,TRBJ1-1,-
CASSSQTSGGDTQYF,TGTGCCAGCAGTTCCCAGACTAGCGGGGGTGATACGCAGTATTTT,TRBD2,TRBV28,TRBJ2-3,-